The 28 T cell receptor beta chains presented below share a single source sample, sequenced in a study of shared clonotypes between healthy human individuals. Profiled with immunoSEQ multiplex PCR; TCRdb holds only in-frame clones, not every one. The sample contains about 710,000 clones, 72% of which appear only once. Input material: memory CD4+ T cells sorted from blood. The subset is: CD45RA-negative fraction. These receptors were taken from a woman aged 25 to 39 in good health.

Ten or more counts support this clone. The rearrangement uses TRBV10-1 and TRBJ2-5; D is possibly TRBD2 (6 bases). CDR1 is WNHNN and CDR2 is SYGVQD in the germline V gene (reference sequence). Trimming took 3 bases from V and 3 from J, leaving 8 bases between them. The CDR3 totals 13 residues. The CDR3 bases are TGCGCCAGCAGTGATGCTAGCGAAGAGACCCAGTACTTC. Translating gives CASSDASEETQYF.

In regard to this clone: The same CDR3 can be traced to other DNA sequences in this sample. As DNA, the CDR3 is TGTGCCAGCAGCCTTTTCGGGACTAGCGACACCGGGGAGCTGTTTTTT. Translating it yields CASSLFGTSDTGELFF. The V gene is TRBV4-2, the J gene TRBJ2-2; 10 bases line up with TRBD2. Germline V gives CDR1 LGHNA, CDR2 YNFKEQ. The CDR3 length is 16 residues. Trimming took 4 bases from V and 3 from J; bases not matched to a gene: 5.

This chain connects TRBV9 to TRBJ1-1; D is unclear. Germline values: CDR1 SGDLS, CDR2 YYNGEE. This CDR3 contains 14 residues. Trimming shortened V by 0 bases and J by 2 bases, and 8 bases separated the two germline ends. The CDR3 sequence is CASSVGTVNTEAFF. DNA for the CDR3: TGTGCCAGCAGCGTAGGGACCGTAAACACTGAAGCTTTCTTT.

V gene TRBV5-1 combines with J gene TRBJ2-1; 14 nucleotides align to TRBD2. The germline CDR1 and CDR2 sequences are SGHRS and YFSETQ. Germline trimming cut 4 bases from V and 8 bases from J; bases unmatched to any gene: 14. The CDR3 length is 18 residues. The CDR3 is CASSKVPGLAGVPHEQFF. CDR3 coding DNA: TGCGCCAGCAGCAAAGTCCCGGGACTAGCGGGAGTCCCCCATGAGCAGTTCTTC.

The chain carries TRBV18 and TRBJ2-5; D uncertain. There are 13 residues in the CDR3. Trimming stripped 5 bases from V and 5 bases from J, with 12 bases between. Germline CDR1 KGHSH, CDR2 LQKENI. The CDR3 DNA reads TGTGCCAGCTCAAATGAGCAGGAGGAGACCCAGTACTTC. Protein: CASSNEQEETQYF.

The chain uses TRBV15 and TRBJ1-1, with D perhaps TRBD1 (5 bases). There are 13 residues in the CDR3. The germline V gene has CDR1 LNHNV and CDR2 YYDKDF (reference sequence). Deletions cut 5 bases from V and 4 bases from J, with 11 bases between. The DNA of the CDR3 is TGTGCCACCAGCTCAGGGATTGGCACTGAAGCTTTCTTT. Its protein product is CATSSGIGTEAFF.

The chain carries TRBV10-2 and TRBJ2-4; the match to TRBD1 covers 7 bases. The CDR3 runs to 17 residues. V lost 4 bases, J lost 2 bases, and 11 bases stayed unmatched. In germline, CDR1 is WSHSY, CDR2 SAAADI. The CDR3 region is CASSGTGVQGTKNIQYF. The CDR3 nucleotides read TGCGCCAGCAGTGGAACCGGGGTACAGGGGACCAAAAACATTCAGTACTTC.

The chain uses TRBV11-2 and TRBJ2-7; maybe TRBD1 (5 bases). This CDR3 comprises 14 residues. The germline CDR1 and CDR2 sequences are SGHAT and FQNNGV. Trimming shortened V by 1 base and J by 3 bases, and 10 bases separated the two germline ends. CDR3 bases: TGTGCCAGCAGCTTAGTTGGGGCAAACTACGAGCAGTACTTC. Encoded protein: CASSLVGANYEQYF.

The rearrangement links TRBV18 to TRBJ1-1; D unclear. V gave up 6 bases and J gave up 5 bases, with 22 bases separating them. Germline values: CDR1 KGHSH, CDR2 LQKENI. The CDR3 has 16 residues. CDR3 region: CASSPRAKGLGTEAFF. CDR3 nucleotides: TGTGCCAGCTCCCCGCGTGCGAAGGGCTTGGGAACTGAAGCTTTCTTT.

The V and J genes are TRBV15 and TRBJ2-1; D is perhaps TRBD1 (7 bases). The V and J ends lost 7 bases and 8 bases respectively, with 15 bases between them. The CDR3 is 13 amino acids. The V gene's germline CDR1 is LNHNV and CDR2 YYDKDF (reference sequence). For the CDR3, the DNA is TGTGCCACCAAGCGGCAGGGGGGTTATGAGCAGTTCTTC. As protein: CATKRQGGYEQFF.

The chain combines TRBV5-8 with TRBJ2-3, with D hard to call. Germline V gene lookup returns CDR1 SGHTS and CDR2 YDEGEE. The CDR3 spans 14 residues. The V end lost 2 bases, the J end lost 0 bases, and 7 bases lay between the germline ends. In DNA form, the CDR3 reads TGTGCCAGCAGCTTTAAACGCAGCACAGATACGCAGTATTTT. Protein: CASSFKRSTDTQYF.

This clone has more than one count but fewer than ten. V usage is TRBV7-3 and J usage is TRBJ2-3; D gene ambiguous. The CDR3 has 13 residues. Germline loops: CDR1 SGHTA, CDR2 FQGTGA. The V gene lost 0 bases and the J gene lost 4 bases, with 5 bases spanning the gap. As DNA, the CDR3 is TGTGCCAGCAGCTTAACCATTGCAGATACGCAGTATTTT. Translated: CASSLTIADTQYF.

A few counts support this clone. This chain connects TRBV5-6 to TRBJ2-1; D not resolved. The ends were cut back, 0 bases at V and 7 bases at J, with 20 bases in the middle. This CDR3 region has 17 residues. CDR1 is SGHDT and CDR2 is YYEEEE in the germline V gene. CDR3 sequence: CASSLESSTGSENEQFF. CDR3 coding DNA: TGTGCCAGCAGCTTGGAGTCTAGTACGGGTTCCGAGAATGAGCAGTTCTTC.

The chain combines TRBV5-6 with TRBJ1-5, with 11 positions matching TRBD1. Germline trimming cut 4 bases from V and 4 bases from J; bases unmatched to any gene: 7. Germline-derived CDR1 and CDR2 are SGHDT and YYEEEE. The CDR3 has 16 residues. CDR3 DNA: TGTGCCAGCAGCCGGGACAGGGGGAACCTAAATCAGCCCCAGCATTTT. Translation gives CASSRDRGNLNQPQHF.

The chain carries TRBV10-3 and TRBJ2-3; 7 nucleotides align to TRBD2. This CDR3 region has 13 residues. V was clipped by 10 bases and J by 0 bases; unmatched bases: 4. Germline V gene sequence: CDR1 ENHRY, CDR2 SYGVKD. DNA for the CDR3: TGTGCCAAGTCTAGCGGCAGCACAGATACGCAGTATTTT. Its protein is CAKSSGSTDTQYF.

The V and J genes are TRBV27 and TRBJ1-5, with D perhaps matching TRBD1 (5 bases). Trimming removed 3 bases from V and 7 bases from J, with 16 bases in between. The CDR3 sequence is 15 residues long. From germline, CDR1 is MNHEY and CDR2 SMNVEV (reference sequence). CDR3 region: CASSLSIIGGQPQHF. The CDR3 nucleotides read TGTGCCAGCAGTTTGAGTATTATTGGGGGGCAGCCCCAGCATTTT.

V and J are TRBV7-9 and TRBJ2-5; 11 nucleotides agree with TRBD2. Per germline, CDR1 SEHNR and CDR2 FQNEAQ (reference sequence). The CDR3 has 15 residues. Unmatched junction bases numbered 3, after V lost 3 bases and J lost 3 bases. The CDR3 bases are TGTGCCAGCAGCTTCACTAGCGGGAGTAAAGAGACCCAGTACTTC. This encodes CASSFTSGSKETQYF.

The genes are TRBV11-1 and TRBJ1-1; TRBD1 agrees at 8 bases. The germline V gene has CDR1 SGHAT and CDR2 FQDESV (reference sequence). The CDR3 contains 18 residues. J gave up 1 base and V 4 bases, and 14 bases lay outside the gene matches. CDR3 sequence: CASSSAGDRFVRNTEAFF. In DNA form, the CDR3 reads TGTGCCAGCAGCTCAGCTGGGGACAGGTTCGTCAGGAACACTGAAGCTTTCTTT.

The rearrangement links TRBV6-4 to TRBJ2-6; no definite D call. The ends were cut back, 3 bases at V and 1 base at J, with 7 bases in the middle. Germline assignment: CDR1 MRHNA and CDR2 SNTAGT. The CDR3 is 15 amino acids. The CDR3 sequence: CASSETISGANVLTF. The CDR3 DNA sequence: TGTGCCAGCAGTGAGACAATTTCTGGGGCCAACGTCCTGACTTTC.

The V gene is TRBV19, the J gene TRBJ1-5; TRBD1 matches at 9 bases. J was trimmed by 2 bases and V by 5 bases; bases with no gene match: 7. CDR3 size: 16 residues. Germline V CDR1 and CDR2: LNHDA, SQIVND (reference sequence). CDR3: CASSEDRGAGNQPQHF. The CDR3 nucleotides are TGTGCCAGTAGTGAGGACAGGGGCGCGGGCAATCAGCCCCAGCATTTT.

This clone was picked up many times. The chain uses TRBV11-2 and TRBJ2-7; weak D call: TRBD2 (6 bases). The CDR3 sequence is 15 residues long. The germline CDR1 and CDR2 sequences are SGHAT and FQNNGV. V lost 1 base and J 0 bases, leaving 10 bases between the germline ends. The CDR3: CASSLVAGFSYEQYF. CDR3 in DNA: TGTGCCAGCAGCTTAGTTGCGGGGTTCTCCTACGAGCAGTACTTC.

The rearrangement uses TRBV19 and TRBJ2-6, with 7 bases lining up with TRBD2. Unmatched junction bases numbered 20, after V lost 11 bases and J lost 1 base. This CDR3 is 19 amino acids long. In germline, CDR1 is LNHDA, CDR2 SQIVND (reference sequence). The CDR3 nucleotides are TGTGCCTGGCCCGAGCGTGGTGCGGGAGAATCGTCTGGGGCCAACGTCCTGACTTTC. Translating gives CAWPERGAGESSGANVLTF.

The rearrangement links TRBV19 to TRBJ2-2; D not certain. This CDR3 has 14 residues. Germline assignment: CDR1 LNHDA and CDR2 SQIVND (reference sequence). V lost 6 bases and J lost 6, with 14 bases in between. The CDR3 DNA sequence: TGTGCCAGTAGGATTCTGACGGGCCCCGGGGAGCTGTTTTTT. It yields the protein CASRILTGPGELFF.

The genes are TRBV4-1 and TRBJ1-4, with a tentative D call TRBD1 (6 bases). Germline assignment: CDR1 MGHRA and CDR2 YSYEKL. V was trimmed by 0 bases and J by 0 bases, leaving 11 bases between them. The CDR3 extends over 17 amino acids. CDR3 DNA: TGCGCCAGCAGCCAAGACCGGGGGACAACAACTAATGAAAAACTGTTTTTT. Amino acids: CASSQDRGTTTNEKLFF.

This chain uses TRBV5-4 with TRBJ2-5; TRBD2 matches at 7 bases. The CDR3 is 16 amino acids. Germline V gene sequence: CDR1 SGHNT, CDR2 YYREEE (reference sequence). The ends lost 4 bases at V and 6 bases at J; junction bases unmatched: 15. The CDR3 sequence is CASSPSRTGGGKTQYF. In DNA form, the CDR3 reads TGTGCCAGCAGCCCAAGCCGGACGGGGGGAGGGAAGACCCAGTACTTC.

The chain combines TRBV2 with TRBJ2-1; 10 bases line up with TRBD1. The length of the CDR3 is 18 residues. In germline, CDR1 is SNHLY, CDR2 FYNNEI. V shed 5 bases and J 4 bases; nucleotides not matched to a gene: 14. DNA of the CDR3: TGTGCCAGCAGTCCCTTCGGGGGACAGGGGTTATCATACAATGAGCAGTTCTTC. Amino acids: CASSPFGGQGLSYNEQFF.

CDR3 DNA sequence: TGTGCCAGTAGTCGCCCATGGGACAGCCGCTCTGGAAACACCATATATTTT. Translating it yields CASSRPWDSRSGNTIYF. The chain joins TRBV19 to TRBJ1-3, with TRBD1 identical over 7 bases. CDR1 and CDR2 (germline): LNHDA, SQIVND (reference sequence). The CDR3 sequence is 17 residues long. J lost 0 bases, V lost 5 bases, and 10 bases had no gene match. Full variable domain (rest looked up from reference TRBV19 and TRBJ1-3): DGGITQSPKYLFRKEGQNVTLSCEQNLNHDAMYWYRQDPGQGLRLIYYSQIVNDFQKGDIAEGYSVSREKKESFPLTVTSAQKNPTAFYLCASSRPWDSRSGNTIYFGEGSWLTVV.

The chain joins TRBV28 to TRBJ2-1; no definite D call. Germline V gene data show CDR1 as MDHEN and CDR2 as SYDVKM. The CDR3 is 16 residues long. Deletions cut 6 bases from V and 0 bases from J, with 15 bases between. The CDR3 region has the DNA TGTGCCAGCAGAACCCCCAGGTTGAGCTCCTACAATGAGCAGTTCTTC. It translates to CASRTPRLSSYNEQFF.